This T cell receptor beta chain comes out of a study of blood T cell repertoires in COVID-19. Sequenced by immunoSEQ multiplex PCR; TCRdb stores in-frame clones only, minus some. Altogether more than 200,000 clones are present, about 91% being singletons, with the ten largest covering around 6.5%. Sequencing was carried out using peripheral blood. This TCR was recovered from a woman in her 30s with COVID-19, enrolled during active disease.

The CDR3 loop reads CASRKTSGTDYGYTF. In DNA, the CDR3 is TGTGCCAGCAGAAAAACCTCCGGGACAGACTATGGCTACACCTTC. This sequence joins TRBV9 and TRBJ1-2; 7 nucleotides line up with TRBD1. After removal of 5 bases from V and 3 bases from J, the junction contained 10 bases not matched to a gene. Germline CDR1 is SGDLS and CDR2 is YYNGEE. CDR3 length equals 15 residues.